The 9 T cell receptor beta chains below come from one sample, sequenced in a study of blood T cell repertoires in COVID-19. The assay was immunoSEQ multiplex PCR, and TCRdb's table has in-frame clones only and misses some. The table records around 39,000 clones, about 90% of them present only once. Source material: peripheral blood. These receptors came from a human donor in a cohort sampled during active COVID-19.

V gene TRBV7-2 combines with J gene TRBJ2-7, with TRBD2 matching 9 bases. CDR3 length: 15 amino acids. Germline values: CDR1 SGHTA, CDR2 FQGNSA. J gave up 5 bases and V 2 bases, and 7 bases lay outside the gene matches. This CDR3 reads CASSLPGLASNEQYF. In nucleotides, the CDR3 is TGTGCCAGCAGCTTACCTGGACTAGCGAGCAACGAGCAGTACTTC.

The chain carries TRBV7-2 and TRBJ1-1, with D unresolved. Trimming shortened V by 5 bases and J by 10 bases, and 14 bases separated the two germline ends. The germline gives CDR1 SGHTA, CDR2 FQGNSA. This CDR3 is 12 amino acids long. CDR3 in DNA: TGTGCCAGCAGCCTATGGATTGGAGGAGCTTTCTTT. Translation: CASSLWIGGAFF.

The gene calls are TRBV6-5 and TRBJ1-5; 7 bases align to TRBD1. Germline V lookup: CDR1 MNHEY, CDR2 SVGAGI. This CDR3 is built from 15 residues. V gave up 6 bases and J gave up 4 bases; unmatched junction bases: 9. The CDR3 here is CASSPGQARNQPQHF. The CDR3 DNA reads TGTGCCAGCAGCCCAGGACAGGCTAGGAATCAGCCCCAGCATTTT.

The chain links TRBV7-9 to TRBJ2-3; TRBD2 matches at 11 bases. The J segment lost 0 bases and the V segment lost 5 bases, leaving 1 base of the junction unmatched. Germline-derived CDR1 and CDR2 are SEHNR and FQNEAQ (reference sequence). This CDR3 comprises 15 residues. The CDR3 sequence is CASSRLAGSTDTQYF. The CDR3 DNA sequence: TGTGCCAGCAGCCGACTAGCGGGGAGCACAGATACGCAGTATTTT.

The chain joins TRBV27 to TRBJ2-7; TRBD2 is a possible D gene (6 bases). V shed 5 bases and J shed 3 bases, with 17 bases lying between them. This CDR3 is built from 15 residues. Germline V lookup: CDR1 MNHEY, CDR2 SMNVEV (reference sequence). CDR3 amino acids: CASSPPRAGSYEQYF. The CDR3, as DNA: TGTGCCAGCAGTCCACCCAGGGCGGGGAGCTACGAGCAGTACTTC.

The chain links TRBV5-6 to TRBJ1-4; D call uncertain. V was pared by 1 base and J by 4 bases, with 8 bases between. CDR3 length: 14 amino acids. Germline CDR1 and CDR2: SGHDT and YYEEEE. In DNA, the CDR3 is TGTGCCAGCAGCTTGACTGGCGGTAATGAAAAACTGTTTTTT. It is translated as CASSLTGGNEKLFF. The whole variable domain, remainder taken from reference TRBV5-6 and TRBJ1-4, is DAGVTQSPTHLIKTRGQQVTLRCSPKSGHDTVSWYQQALGQGPQFIFQYYEEEERQRGNFPDRFSGHQFPNYSSELNVNALLLGDSALYLCASSLTGGNEKLFFGSGTQLSVL.

The V call is TRBV10-1, the J call TRBJ2-6, with 9 nucleotides matching TRBD1. Per the germline V gene, CDR1 is WNHNN and CDR2 is SYGVQD (reference sequence). J gave up 0 bases and V 0 bases, and 9 bases lay outside the gene matches. The CDR3 has 20 residues. In DNA form, the CDR3 reads TGCGCCAGCAGTGAGTCCATGACAGGGGGGAGAAACTCTGGGGCCAACGTCCTGACTTTC. Encoded protein: CASSESMTGGRNSGANVLTF.

The chain couples TRBV4-1 to TRBJ2-3; 8 positions agree with TRBD1. Germline V CDR1 and CDR2: MGHRA, YSYEKL. This CDR3 contains 16 residues. V lost 0 bases and J lost 8; bases outside the gene matches: 10. CDR3 bases: TGCGCCAGCAGCCAAGAAGGGCAGGGGGCTCGGGGTACGCAGTATTTT. Protein: CASSQEGQGARGTQYF.

The chain joins TRBV19 to TRBJ1-3; 7 nucleotides line up with TRBD1. Looked up from germline, CDR1 is LNHDA and CDR2 is SQIVND (reference sequence). There are 16 residues in the CDR3. V gave up 0 bases and J gave up 0 bases; unmatched junction bases: 2. The CDR3 region has the DNA TGTGCCAGTAGTATAGACCGGGACAGCTCTGGAAACACCATATATTTT. Its translation: CASSIDRDSSGNTIYF.